This T cell receptor (beta chain) derives from a study of shared clonotypes between healthy human individuals (dated by TCRdb to about 2020). Study-level background: A couple of women and three men aged 18 to 49 years were included in the cohort. Blood TCR repertoires of about 5 healthy adults were deeply sequenced to estimate repertoire size and the extent of clonotype sharing between individuals. Per donor, leukapheresis produced somewhere between about 0.8 and 9 billion PBMCs. For each donor, CD4 naive and CD4 memory were each given three plates, CD8 naive was given two plates, and CD8 memory was given one plate. To increase sequencing depth and limit assay-specific biases, TCR repertoire library preparation and sequencing were carried out by different laboratories using diverse techniques. Results the study describes overall, beyond this receptor: Compared with non-shared clonotypes, clonotypes shared by all four sorted-subset donors had higher generation probabilities. Based on pairwise subsampling, the degree of clonotype sharing among donors was expected to be affected by sequencing depth. Estimated clonotype richness was generally larger for naive than for memory subsets. Only blood was sampled, and tissue TCR repertoires likely differ from those in blood. The small number of donors limited the genetic and exposure-history diversity represented. Even with the large sequencing depth, rarefaction of the sorted-subset datasets indicated that sequencing was incomplete. Roughly 5% of naive CD4, 3.5% of naive CD8, approximately 2.2% of memory CD4, and 0.35% to 0.4% of memory CD8 clonotypes were shared across several donors.

Remarks on this clone: The clone's antigen remains unknown. Base quality data are lacking; no much larger clone is found one base away.

The donors were healthy, HIV-negative adults who had no recently reported acute infections or vaccinations. All donors were Caucasian adults living in Nashville, Tennessee, USA. Magnetic negative selection was used to enrich CD4+ T cells, after which naive cells were positively selected on CD45RA and the negative fraction became the memory subset. Blood was collected by leukapheresis, and PBMCs were isolated by Ficoll-Histopaque density gradient centrifugation and then cryopreserved in liquid nitrogen vapor phase. Analytical flow cytometry was used to check the purity and quantity of every magnetically sorted T cell population. Genomic DNA was isolated from each sorted fraction and quantified by UV absorbance on a Nanodrop 2000c. Using the deep immunoSEQ assay, TCR CDR3 regions were amplified from genomic DNA by multiplex PCR. Extracted genomic DNA from each cell subset was distributed evenly across all wells of several immunoSEQ 96-well plates, and each plate was treated as a replicate. For sorted subsets, each replicate PCR was loaded with 150 to 250 ng genomic DNA, equivalent to roughly 30,000 T cell genomes. Purified libraries were measured with a Qubit 3.0 fluorometer, size-checked on a Bioanalyzer 2100, and measured again with the KAPA Library Quantification kit. Every immunoSEQ 96-well plate was sequenced on a dedicated single-read 150-cycle Illumina NextSeq 550 flow cell. As for how the authors treated the data: Because the immunoSEQ output held only junctional sequences and lacked quality scores, the filtering could not match the filtering applied to full-length reads. Sequences were annotated with PyIR, a Python wrapper for IgBLAST v1.9, using IMGT germline references to assign V/J genes and CDR3. Reads were removed for weak V/J assignments (E-value above 1e-6), missing CDR3, stop codons, out-of-frame junctions, or ambiguous translated residues. V3J clonotypes were defined as sequences sharing an identical inferred V gene, J gene, and CDR3 amino acid sequence. The percentage overlap between two repertoires was calculated by dividing the number of shared unique clonotypes by the size of the smaller repertoire. Three approaches were used to assess repertoire richness: RTK rarefaction, the Chao1 estimator, and Recon v2.1 estimates of unobserved clonotypes. Generation probabilities for all TCRbeta clonotypes obtained by the gDNA method from a handful of donors were computed using OLGA. This immuneACCESS table, as held by TCRdb, lists in-frame sequences with V and J called but not all clones. Of the missing ones, under half trace to an unresolved V gene in checked studies; the others have no known cause. That table is the source of V, J and clone size, and D and trimming were worked out from the DNA. For this sample there are around 1 million clones; about three quarters appear just once. Approximately 1.5% of the sample goes to the ten largest clones.

Taken from the germline V gene, the CDR1 and CDR2 loops are ENHRY and SYGVKD. The CDR3, from cysteine to phenylalanine, totals 12 residues. Only the CDR3 part of the read is kept: 36 bases, read in frame from the first base. V is reduced by 8 bases and J by 4 bases, leaving a spacing of 11 bases between them. The rearrangement joined TRBV10-3 to TRBJ1-1; too little of a D gene remains to name it. This clonotype was sampled from a man younger than 35 in good health. The sample consisted of memory CD4+ T cells sorted from blood. The sample's cell subset or site, from its label and the paper: CD45RA-negative fraction. CDR3 sequence: CAIGEAGTEAFF. In nucleotide form, the sequence is TGTGCCATCGGAGAGGCTGGCACTGAAGCTTTCTTT.